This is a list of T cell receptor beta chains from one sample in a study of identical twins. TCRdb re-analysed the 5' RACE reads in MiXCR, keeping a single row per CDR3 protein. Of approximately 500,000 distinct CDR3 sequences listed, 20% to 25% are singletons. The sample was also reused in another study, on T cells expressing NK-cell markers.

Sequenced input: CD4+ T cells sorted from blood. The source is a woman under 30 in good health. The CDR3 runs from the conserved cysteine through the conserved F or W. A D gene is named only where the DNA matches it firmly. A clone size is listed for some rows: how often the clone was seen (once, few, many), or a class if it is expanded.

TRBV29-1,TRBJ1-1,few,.,CSVEDRSGNTEAFF,TGCAGCGTTGAAGATCGTTCGGGGAACACTGAAGCTTTCTTT
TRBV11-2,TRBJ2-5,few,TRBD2,CASSPQGLESGTQYF,TGTGCCAGCAGCCCTCAGGGACTAGAGTCGGGGACCCAGTACTTC
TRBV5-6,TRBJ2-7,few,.,CASSLATVEDYEQYF,TGTGCCAGCAGCTTGGCCACCGTGGAGGACTACGAGCAGTACTTC
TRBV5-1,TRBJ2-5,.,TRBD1,CASSLFTGEETQYF,TGCGCCAGCAGCTTATTTACAGGGGAAGAGACCCAGTACTTC
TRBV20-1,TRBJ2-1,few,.,CSANTRSNEQFF,TGCAGTGCTAACACTAGATCCAATGAGCAGTTCTTC
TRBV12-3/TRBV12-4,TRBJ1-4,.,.,CASRPAGPTTGKLFF,TGTGCCAGCAGGCCCGCGGGTCCCACCACCGGAAAACTGTTTTTT
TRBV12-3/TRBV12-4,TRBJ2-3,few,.,CASSAQAVSTDTQYF,TGTGCCAGCAGTGCCCAAGCGGTCAGCACAGATACGCAGTATTTT
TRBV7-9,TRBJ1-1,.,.,CASSLEGTLRNTEAFF,TGTGCCAGCAGCTTGGAAGGGACCCTCAGGAACACTGAAGCTTTCTTT
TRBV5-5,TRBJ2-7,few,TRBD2,CASSLRTSGRAREQYF,TGTGCCAGCAGCCTACGGACTAGCGGGAGGGCGCGTGAGCAGTACTTC
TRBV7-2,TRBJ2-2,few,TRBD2,CASSPGLAGANTGELFF,TGTGCCAGCAGCCCGGGACTAGCGGGAGCGAACACCGGGGAGCTGTTTTTT
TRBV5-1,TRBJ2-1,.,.,CASSLWLPNEQFF,TGCGCCAGCAGCTTGTGGCTACCGAATGAGCAGTTCTTC
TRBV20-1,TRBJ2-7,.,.,CSARGRGGGNEQYF,TGCAGTGCTAGAGGGCGGGGAGGTGGCAACGAGCAGTACTTC
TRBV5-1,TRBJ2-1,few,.,CASSLESTLYEQFF,TGCGCCAGCAGCTTGGAGAGCACCCTTTATGAGCAGTTCTTC
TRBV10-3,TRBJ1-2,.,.,CAISERWVEGGNYGYTF,TGTGCCATCAGCGAACGATGGGTGGAGGGGGGAAACTATGGCTACACCTTC
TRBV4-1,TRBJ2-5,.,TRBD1,CASSQDRIQETQYF,TGCGCCAGCAGCCAGGACAGGATACAAGAGACCCAGTACTTC
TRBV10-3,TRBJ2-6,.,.,CAISALYSGANVLTF,TGTGCCATCAGTGCCCTCTACTCTGGGGCCAACGTCCTGACTTTC
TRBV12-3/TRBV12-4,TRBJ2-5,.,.,CASSLRRQQETQYF,TGTGCCAGCAGTTTAAGACGGCAGCAAGAGACCCAGTACTTC
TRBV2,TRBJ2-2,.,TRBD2,CASSTSLAGAGELFF,TGTGCCAGCAGTACAAGCTTAGCGGGGGCCGGGGAGCTGTTTTTT
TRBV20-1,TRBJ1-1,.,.,CSVQGPSEAFF,TGCAGTGTGCAGGGGCCGTCTGAAGCTTTCTTT
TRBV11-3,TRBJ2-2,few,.,CASSPQGGMRTGELFF,TGTGCCAGCAGCCCACAGGGGGGGATGCGCACCGGGGAGCTGTTTTTT
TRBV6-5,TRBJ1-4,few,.,CASSYLTPRANEKLFF,TGTGCCAGCAGTTACCTCACCCCGAGGGCTAATGAAAAACTGTTTTTT
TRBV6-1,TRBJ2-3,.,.,CASISRFSTDTQYF,TGTGCCAGCATCAGTCGTTTTAGCACAGATACGCAGTATTTT
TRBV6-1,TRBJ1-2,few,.,CASMSAYGYTF,TGTGCCAGCATGTCCGCCTATGGCTACACCTTC
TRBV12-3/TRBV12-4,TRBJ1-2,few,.,CASSFRRSYGYTF,TGTGCCAGCAGTTTCCGCAGGTCCTATGGCTACACCTTC
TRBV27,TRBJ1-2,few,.,CASKSVYGYTF,TGTGCCAGCAAAAGTGTCTATGGCTACACCTTC
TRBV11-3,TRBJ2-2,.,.,CASSLRGTNTGELFF,TGTGCCAGCAGCTTACGAGGGACGAACACCGGGGAGCTGTTTTTT
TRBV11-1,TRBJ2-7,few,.,CASSPTLASEQYF,TGTGCCAGCAGCCCTACCCTCGCCAGCGAGCAGTACTTC
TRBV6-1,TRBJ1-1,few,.,CASNKAQRTEAFF,TGTGCCAGCAACAAGGCCCAAAGAACTGAAGCTTTCTTT
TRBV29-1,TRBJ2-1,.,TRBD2,CSVDREGMSDEQFF,TGCAGCGTTGACCGGGAGGGCATGAGCGATGAGCAGTTCTTC
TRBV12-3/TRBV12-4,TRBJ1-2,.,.,CASSTDLNYGYTF,TGTGCCAGCAGTACCGACCTTAACTATGGCTACACCTTC
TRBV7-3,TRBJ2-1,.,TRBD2,CASSKLAGGYNEQFF,TGTGCCAGCAGCAAACTAGCGGGGGGCTACAATGAGCAGTTCTTC
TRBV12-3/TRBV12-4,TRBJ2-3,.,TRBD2,CASTTIAGVADTQYF,TGTGCCAGCACCACTATAGCGGGAGTCGCCGATACGCAGTATTTT
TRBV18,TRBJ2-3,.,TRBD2,CASSPPGLDSDTQYF,TGTGCCAGCTCACCACCAGGACTAGATTCAGATACGCAGTATTTT
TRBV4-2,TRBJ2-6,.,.,CASSQVSIGEALSGANVLTF,TGTGCCAGCAGCCAAGTGTCAATCGGGGAAGCCCTCTCTGGGGCCAACGTCCTGACTTTC
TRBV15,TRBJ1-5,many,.,CATSREGLLGEGNQPQHF,TGTGCCACCAGCAGAGAGGGGCTCCTAGGGGAAGGCAATCAGCCCCAGCATTTT
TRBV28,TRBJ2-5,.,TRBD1,CASSSPGTGLETQYF,TGTGCCAGCAGTTCCCCCGGGACAGGGTTAGAGACCCAGTACTTC
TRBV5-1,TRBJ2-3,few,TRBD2,CASTSGRTDTQYF,TGCGCCAGTACTAGCGGGAGAACAGATACGCAGTATTTT
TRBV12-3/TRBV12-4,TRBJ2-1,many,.,CASSFPGNRNEQFF,TGTGCCAGCAGTTTTCCGGGGAATAGGAATGAGCAGTTCTTC
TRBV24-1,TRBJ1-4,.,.,CATSAQGLRDEKLFF,TGTGCCACCAGTGCCCAAGGGCTAAGGGATGAAAAACTGTTTTTT
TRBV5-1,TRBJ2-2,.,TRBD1,CASSPEGTGVTGELFF,TGCGCCAGCAGCCCGGAGGGGACAGGGGTCACCGGGGAGCTGTTTTTT